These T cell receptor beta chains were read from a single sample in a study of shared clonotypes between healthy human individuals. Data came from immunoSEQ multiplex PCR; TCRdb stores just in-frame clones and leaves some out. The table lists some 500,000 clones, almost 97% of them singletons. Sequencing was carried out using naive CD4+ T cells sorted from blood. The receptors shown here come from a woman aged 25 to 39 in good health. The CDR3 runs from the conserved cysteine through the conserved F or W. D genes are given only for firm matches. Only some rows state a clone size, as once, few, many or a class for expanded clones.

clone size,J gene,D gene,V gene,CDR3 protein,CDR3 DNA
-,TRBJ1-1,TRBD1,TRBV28,CALQGGGVREAFF,TGTGCCCTTCAGGGGGGCGGGGTCCGGGAAGCTTTCTTT
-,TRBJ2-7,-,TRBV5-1,CASRPGQWGPYEQYF,TGCGCCAGCCGACCCGGGCAGTGGGGCCCCTACGAGCAGTACTTC
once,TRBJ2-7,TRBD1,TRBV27,CASSLYDRDPAEQYF,TGTGCCAGCAGTTTGTACGACAGGGACCCCGCCGAGCAGTACTTC
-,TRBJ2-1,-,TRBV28,CASSLGGDAQFF,TGTGCCAGCAGTTTAGGTGGCGATGCGCAGTTCTTC
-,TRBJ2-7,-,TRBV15,CATSSHRSLEQYF,TGTGCCACCAGCAGCCATCGGAGCCTCGAGCAGTACTTC
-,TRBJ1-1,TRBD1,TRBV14,CASSQDAGTGKAFF,TGTGCCAGCAGCCAAGATGCGGGGACAGGTAAAGCTTTCTTT
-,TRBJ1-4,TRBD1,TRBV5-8,CASSLGQGATNEKLFF,TGTGCCAGCAGTTTAGGACAGGGAGCAACTAATGAAAAACTGTTTTTT
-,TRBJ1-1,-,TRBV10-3,CAISEAALNTEAFF,TGTGCCATCAGTGAGGCCGCTTTGAACACTGAAGCTTTCTTT
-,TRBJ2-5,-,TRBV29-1,CSGRLYQETQYF,TGCAGCGGCAGGTTGTACCAAGAGACCCAGTACTTC
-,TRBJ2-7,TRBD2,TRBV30,CAWSGLAGTRGSYEQYF,TGTGCCTGGAGTGGACTAGCGGGAACAAGAGGCTCCTACGAGCAGTACTTC
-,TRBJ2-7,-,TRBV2,CASSLDGLSYEQYF,TGTGCCAGCAGTCTCGACGGGCTCTCCTACGAGCAGTACTTC
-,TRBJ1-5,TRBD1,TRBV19,CASSMRTGVKGNQPQHF,TGTGCCAGTAGTATGCGGACAGGGGTTAAGGGCAATCAGCCCCAGCATTTT
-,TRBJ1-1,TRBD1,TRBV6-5,CASSYLSGQGRAEAFF,TGTGCCAGCAGTTACTTATCGGGACAGGGGAGGGCTGAAGCTTTCTTT
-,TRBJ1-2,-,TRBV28,CASSLLGGGYTF,TGTGCCAGCAGTTTATTAGGGGGTGGCTACACCTTC
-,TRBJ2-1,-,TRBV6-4,CASGTGSYNEQFF,TGTGCCAGCGGGACCGGTTCCTACAATGAGCAGTTCTTC
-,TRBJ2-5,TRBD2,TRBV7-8,CASSLGSSGVGVETQYF,TGTGCCAGCAGCTTAGGGTCTAGCGGGGTAGGGGTAGAGACCCAGTACTTC
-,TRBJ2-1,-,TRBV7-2,CASSLAGGDEQFF,TGTGCCAGCAGCTTGGCCGGGGGAGATGAGCAGTTCTTC
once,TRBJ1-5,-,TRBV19,CASRIGGRRLPQHF,TGTGCCAGTAGAATAGGGGGGAGACGCCTGCCCCAGCATTTT
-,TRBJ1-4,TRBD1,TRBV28,CASTPAGTDEKLFF,TGTGCCAGCACCCCCGCCGGGACAGATGAAAAACTGTTTTTT
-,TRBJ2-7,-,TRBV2,CASSEDRGLNYEQYF,TGTGCCAGCAGTGAAGACAGGGGACTTAACTACGAGCAGTACTTC
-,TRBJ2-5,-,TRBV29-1,CSVGPREETQYF,TGCAGCGTTGGTCCTAGAGAAGAGACCCAGTACTTC
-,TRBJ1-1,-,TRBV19,CASSDDRYTEAFF,TGTGCCAGTAGTGACGACAGATACACTGAAGCTTTCTTT
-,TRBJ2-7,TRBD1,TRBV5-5,CASSRTGQSSYEQYF,TGTGCCAGCAGCCGGACGGGACAGAGCTCCTACGAGCAGTACTTC
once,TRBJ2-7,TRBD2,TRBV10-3,CAISVSGVYEQYF,TGTGCCATCAGTGTTAGCGGGGTCTACGAGCAGTACTTC
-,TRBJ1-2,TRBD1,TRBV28,CASSIPGQDYGYTF,TGTGCCAGCAGTATCCCCGGACAGGACTATGGCTACACCTTC
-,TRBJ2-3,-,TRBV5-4,CASSLERDTQYF,TGTGCCAGCAGCTTGGAACGGGATACGCAGTATTTT
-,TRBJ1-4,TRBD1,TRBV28,CASGGPGQFNEKLFF,TGTGCCAGCGGGGGACCGGGACAGTTTAATGAAAAACTGTTTTTT
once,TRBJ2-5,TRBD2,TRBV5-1,CASSLGLAGRETQYF,TGCGCCAGCAGCTTGGGTCTAGCGGGACGGGAGACCCAGTACTTC
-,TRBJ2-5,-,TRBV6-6,CASSYGGWETQYF,TGTGCCAGCAGTTATGGGGGATGGGAGACCCAGTACTTC
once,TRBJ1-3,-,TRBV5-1,CASSLLTGTRSSGNTIYF,TGCGCCAGCAGCTTGCTAACAGGCACGAGATCCTCTGGAAACACCATATATTTT
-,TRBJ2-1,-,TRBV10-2,CASSESLARAYNEQFF,TGCGCCAGCAGTGAGAGCCTAGCGAGGGCCTACAATGAGCAGTTCTTC
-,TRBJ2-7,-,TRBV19,CASSLRRGSYEQYF,TGTGCCAGTAGTCTCAGGAGGGGCTCCTACGAGCAGTACTTC
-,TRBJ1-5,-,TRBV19,CASGMGPYSNQPQHF,TGTGCCAGTGGTATGGGTCCTTATAGCAATCAGCCCCAGCATTTT
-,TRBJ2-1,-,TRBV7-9,CASSSYRVRAYNEQFF,TGTGCCAGCAGCAGCTACAGGGTCAGGGCCTACAATGAGCAGTTCTTC
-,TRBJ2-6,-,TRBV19,CASSRTQGARGANVLTF,TGTGCCAGTAGCAGGACACAAGGGGCGCGCGGGGCCAACGTCCTGACTTTC
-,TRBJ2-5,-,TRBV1,CTSREREGRGETQYF,TGCACCAGCAGGGAGCGGGAGGGCCGGGGGGAGACCCAGTACTTC
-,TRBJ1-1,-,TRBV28,CASRSVNTEAFF,TGTGCCAGCCGTTCCGTAAACACTGAAGCTTTCTTT
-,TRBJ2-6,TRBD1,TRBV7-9,CASSSPPGQVAGANVLTF,TGTGCCAGCAGCTCCCCCCCGGGACAGGTTGCTGGGGCCAACGTCCTGACTTTC
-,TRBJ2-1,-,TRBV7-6,CASSSPNSGRYNEQFF,TGTGCCAGCAGCTCCCCTAACTCCGGGAGATACAATGAGCAGTTCTTC
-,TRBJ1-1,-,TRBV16,CASSQYFGGWQAFF,TGTGCCAGCAGCCAATATTTCGGGGGATGGCAAGCTTTCTTT
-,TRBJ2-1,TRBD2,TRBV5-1,CASSLVPSGSPYNEQFF,TGCGCCAGCAGCTTGGTACCTAGCGGGAGCCCCTACAATGAGCAGTTCTTC
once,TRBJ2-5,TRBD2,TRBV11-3,CASSFGLAGVEETQYF,TGTGCCAGCAGCTTCGGACTAGCGGGAGTGGAAGAGACCCAGTACTTC
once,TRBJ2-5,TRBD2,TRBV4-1,CASSQEGGRETQYF,TGCGCCAGCAGCCAAGAGGGCGGGAGAGAGACCCAGTACTTC
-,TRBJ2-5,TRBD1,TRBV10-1,CASSGTGQETQYF,TGCGCCAGCAGTGGGACAGGCCAAGAGACCCAGTACTTC